The rows below give T cell receptor beta chains drawn from one sample of a study of blood T cell repertoires in COVID-19. The data were produced by immunoSEQ multiplex PCR, yet TCRdb's version contains in-frame clones alone and is incomplete. The table records 20,000 to 25,000 clones, over 80% of them present only once. Sequenced input: peripheral blood. These receptors originate from a man aged 80 or over with active or convalescent COVID-19. CDR3s include the opening cysteine and the closing phenylalanine or tryptophan. Each record gives: CDR3 protein, CDR3 DNA, J gene, clone size, D gene, V gene. The D gene is left open where the match is weak. Clone size, where shown, is once, few, many, or a class for clones that have expanded.

cdr3_aa: CASSLDGGSDYGYTF
cdr3_nt: TGTGCCAGCAGCTTAGACGGGGGGTCAGACTATGGCTACACCTTC
j_call: TRBJ1-2
clone_size: .
d_call: .
v_call: TRBV7-2

cdr3_aa: CASSLQERERSYNEQFF
cdr3_nt: TGCGCCAGCAGCTTACAAGAGCGGGAGCGTTCCTACAATGAGCAGTTCTTC
j_call: TRBJ2-1
clone_size: .
d_call: TRBD2
v_call: TRBV5-1

cdr3_aa: CASSLGVTGSVHGYTF
cdr3_nt: TGTGCCAGCAGCTTAGGTGTGACAGGGAGTGTTCATGGCTACACCTTC
j_call: TRBJ1-2
clone_size: .
d_call: TRBD1
v_call: TRBV7-2

cdr3_aa: CASSSPGTSDDEQYF
cdr3_nt: TGTGCCAGCAGTTCACCCGGGACTAGCGACGACGAGCAGTACTTC
j_call: TRBJ2-7
clone_size: .
d_call: TRBD2
v_call: TRBV27

cdr3_aa: CASSQAYGGGEQYF
cdr3_nt: TGCGCCAGCAGCCAAGCGTATGGGGGAGGGGAGCAGTACTTC
j_call: TRBJ2-7
clone_size: .
d_call: TRBD2
v_call: TRBV4-1

cdr3_aa: CASSLGDRVSGNTIYF
cdr3_nt: TGTGCCAGCAGCTTAGGGGACAGGGTCTCTGGAAACACCATATATTTT
j_call: TRBJ1-3
clone_size: .
d_call: TRBD1
v_call: TRBV7-9

cdr3_aa: CASSRGRAIQETQYF
cdr3_nt: TGTGCCAGCAGTCGGGGGAGGGCTATTCAAGAGACCCAGTACTTC
j_call: TRBJ2-5
clone_size: .
d_call: TRBD2
v_call: TRBV28

cdr3_aa: CASSLGSPNTEAFF
cdr3_nt: TGCGCCAGCAGCTTGGGAAGCCCGAACACTGAAGCTTTCTTT
j_call: TRBJ1-1
clone_size: few
d_call: .
v_call: TRBV5-1

cdr3_aa: CASSMTGDGYTF
cdr3_nt: TGTGCCAGCAGTATGACAGGGGATGGCTACACCTTC
j_call: TRBJ1-2
clone_size: few
d_call: TRBD1
v_call: TRBV2

cdr3_aa: CASSFDRAFSPLHF
cdr3_nt: TGTGCCAGCAGCTTCGACAGGGCTTTTTCACCCCTCCACTTT
j_call: TRBJ1-6
clone_size: .
d_call: TRBD1
v_call: TRBV5-5

cdr3_aa: CASSQGTGSYGYTF
cdr3_nt: TGTGCCAGCAGTCAGGGGACAGGGTCCTATGGCTACACCTTC
j_call: TRBJ1-2
clone_size: .
d_call: TRBD1
v_call: TRBV27

cdr3_aa: CASSPFAGSTGELFF
cdr3_nt: TGTGCCAGCTCACCTTTCGCGGGGTCAACCGGGGAGCTGTTTTTT
j_call: TRBJ2-2
clone_size: .
d_call: .
v_call: TRBV18

cdr3_aa: CASSPRGSSGSYGEQYF
cdr3_nt: TGTGCCAGCTCACCTCGCGGTTCTAGCGGGAGTTATGGCGAGCAGTACTTC
j_call: TRBJ2-7
clone_size: .
d_call: TRBD2
v_call: TRBV18

cdr3_aa: CASSPRNTGELFF
cdr3_nt: TGTGCCAGCAGCCCCAGGAACACCGGGGAGCTGTTTTTT
j_call: TRBJ2-2
clone_size: .
d_call: .
v_call: TRBV6-2/TRBV6-3

cdr3_aa: CASSQQGATEAFF
cdr3_nt: TGTGCCAGTAGTCAACAGGGGGCGACTGAAGCTTTCTTT
j_call: TRBJ1-1
clone_size: .
d_call: TRBD1
v_call: TRBV19

cdr3_aa: CSVGVSAGTGELFF
cdr3_nt: TGCAGCGTTGGGGTATCCGCGGGCACCGGGGAGCTGTTTTTT
j_call: TRBJ2-2
clone_size: .
d_call: .
v_call: TRBV29-1

cdr3_aa: CASGQTNTGELFF
cdr3_nt: TGTGCCAGCGGACAGACAAACACCGGGGAGCTGTTTTTT
j_call: TRBJ2-2
clone_size: few
d_call: .
v_call: TRBV6-6

cdr3_aa: CASSPGGGARGLETQYF
cdr3_nt: TGTGCCAGCAGCCCCGGCGGGGGTGCGCGGGGGTTGGAGACCCAGTACTTC
j_call: TRBJ2-5
clone_size: .
d_call: TRBD2
v_call: TRBV11-3

cdr3_aa: CASSQGGRGYTF
cdr3_nt: TGTGCCAGCAGCCAAGGGGGGAGGGGCTACACCTTC
j_call: TRBJ1-2
clone_size: .
d_call: .
v_call: TRBV3-1/TRBV3-2

cdr3_aa: CASSPPKGDTEAFF
cdr3_nt: TGTGCCAGCTCACCCCCGAAAGGGGACACTGAAGCTTTCTTT
j_call: TRBJ1-1
clone_size: .
d_call: .
v_call: TRBV18

cdr3_aa: CASRGDRGNGYTF
cdr3_nt: TGTGCCAGCAGGGGGGACAGGGGTAATGGCTACACCTTC
j_call: TRBJ1-2
clone_size: .
d_call: TRBD1
v_call: TRBV6-1

cdr3_aa: CASSTATGRNSPLHF
cdr3_nt: TGTGCCAGTAGTACCGCAACAGGGAGAAATTCACCCCTCCACTTT
j_call: TRBJ1-6
clone_size: few
d_call: .
v_call: TRBV19

cdr3_aa: CAWSTGRSNQPQHF
cdr3_nt: TGTGCCTGGAGTACAGGGCGCAGCAATCAGCCCCAGCATTTT
j_call: TRBJ1-5
clone_size: few
d_call: .
v_call: TRBV30

cdr3_aa: CASSLATALETQYF
cdr3_nt: TGTGCCAGCAGCTTAGCCACAGCTTTGGAGACCCAGTACTTC
j_call: TRBJ2-5
clone_size: .
d_call: .
v_call: TRBV7-9

cdr3_aa: CASRPSGKGNEQFF
cdr3_nt: TGTGCCAGCAGGCCTAGCGGGAAGGGCAATGAGCAGTTCTTC
j_call: TRBJ2-1
clone_size: .
d_call: TRBD2
v_call: TRBV6-2/TRBV6-3

cdr3_aa: CASSLRRGTGELFF
cdr3_nt: TGTGCCAGCAGCTTAAGGCGGGGGACCGGGGAGCTGTTTTTT
j_call: TRBJ2-2
clone_size: .
d_call: TRBD2
v_call: TRBV11-3

cdr3_aa: CASSRGGGNSDLTDTQYF
cdr3_nt: TGTGCCAGCAGTCGCGGGGGGGGTAATTCCGACCTCACAGATACGCAGTATTTT
j_call: TRBJ2-3
clone_size: .
d_call: TRBD2
v_call: TRBV5-4

cdr3_aa: CASSLQINYGYTF
cdr3_nt: TGTGCCAGCAGTCTACAGATTAACTATGGCTACACCTTC
j_call: TRBJ1-2
clone_size: .
d_call: .
v_call: TRBV6-5

cdr3_aa: CASSLAPAGIYGYTF
cdr3_nt: TGTGCCAGCAGCTTAGCGCCGGCAGGGATCTATGGCTACACCTTC
j_call: TRBJ1-2
clone_size: few
d_call: .
v_call: TRBV7-8

cdr3_aa: CASMRDRDYGYTF
cdr3_nt: TGTGCCAGCATGCGGGACAGGGACTATGGCTACACCTTC
j_call: TRBJ1-2
clone_size: .
d_call: TRBD1
v_call: TRBV5-6

cdr3_aa: CASSEIAGTSNQPQHF
cdr3_nt: TGTGCCAGCAGTGAAATTGCGGGAACTAGCAATCAGCCCCAGCATTTT
j_call: TRBJ1-5
clone_size: .
d_call: .
v_call: TRBV2

cdr3_aa: CASSLQGLTGELFF
cdr3_nt: TGTGCCAGTAGTTTACAGGGATTAACCGGGGAGCTGTTTTTT
j_call: TRBJ2-2
clone_size: .
d_call: .
v_call: TRBV19

cdr3_aa: CASSFTGRDGYTF
cdr3_nt: TGTGCCAGCAGCTTCACCGGGAGAGATGGCTACACCTTC
j_call: TRBJ1-2
clone_size: .
d_call: .
v_call: TRBV5-4

cdr3_aa: CASSLGQGSHQPQHF
cdr3_nt: TGCGCCAGCAGCTTGGGACAGGGTAGTCATCAGCCCCAGCATTTT
j_call: TRBJ1-5
clone_size: .
d_call: TRBD1
v_call: TRBV5-1

cdr3_aa: CASSSTTGSGSPLHF
cdr3_nt: TGTGCCAGCAGCTCTACGACAGGGTCGGGGTCACCCCTCCACTTT
j_call: TRBJ1-6
clone_size: .
d_call: TRBD1
v_call: TRBV7-2